The rows below give T cell receptor beta chains drawn from one sample of a study of T cells in Graves' hyperthyroidism and ophthalmopathy. TCRdb recomputed calls from the multiplex PCR reads with MiXCR, one row per CDR3 protein. The sample records hundreds of thousands of distinct CDR3 sequences, about 25% being singletons. Input material: blood. The receptors originated from a man aged 40-55 years with Graves' hyperthyroidism that later progressed to Graves' ophthalmopathy. The CDR3 runs from the conserved cysteine through the conserved F or W.

TRBV19	TRBJ1-5	12	CASSRGWQPQHF
TRBV11-1	TRBJ2-6	17	CASSSSWDRGGANVLTF
TRBV6-1	TRBJ2-4	17	CASSPRFREVTKNIQYF
TRBV6-5	TRBJ2-7	14	CASSTGLGPYEQYF
TRBV6-1	TRBJ2-5	12	CASSPRPGTQYF
TRBV29-1	TRBJ2-5	14	CSVARGLAGETQYF
TRBV5-1	TRBJ1-2	13	CASSSGDGYGYTF
TRBV5-5	TRBJ1-3	14	CASSLIGGGNTIYF
TRBV6-5	TRBJ1-5	13	CASSYGGRQPQHF
TRBV4-1	TRBJ2-7	13	CASSQDVRPEQYF
TRBV2	TRBJ1-2	13	CASSGTSDYGYTF
TRBV27	TRBJ2-7	15	CASSPSGKLIYEQYF
TRBV11-2	TRBJ2-5	15	CASSLGHWDVETQYF
TRBV12-3/TRBV12-4	TRBJ2-5	15	CASSPGWGGGETQYF
TRBV6-5	TRBJ2-5	15	CASSYTAGARETQYF
TRBV6-5	TRBJ2-1	16	CASSYNYGTTPLEQFF
TRBV20-1	TRBJ1-2	11	CSANLSYGYTF
TRBV28	TRBJ2-2	15	CASSFFRGNTGELFF
TRBV10-3	TRBJ1-3	15	CAISGTGNSGNTIYF
TRBV24-1	TRBJ1-2	15	CATSPRQGANYGYTF
TRBV20-1	TRBJ2-2	13	CSARRQDTGELFF
TRBV5-1	TRBJ2-6	17	CASSLEGGGPGANVLTF
TRBV6-2/TRBV6-3	TRBJ2-7	13	CASSYWDAYEQYF
TRBV7-2	TRBJ2-2	14	CASSRTGGNGELFF
TRBV2	TRBJ2-2	15	CASSRDRAMPGELFF
TRBV27	TRBJ1-1	14	CASSSPTLNTEAFF
TRBV11-1	TRBJ2-2	16	CASSPEGGVVTGELFF
TRBV30	TRBJ1-5	13	CAWSVDSNQPQHF
TRBV20-1	TRBJ1-1	14	CSAIRVVIRPEAFF
TRBV10-3	TRBJ1-1	14	CAIRGQGVNTEAFF
TRBV7-8	TRBJ2-7	14	CASSLGRHSYEQYF
TRBV27	TRBJ1-2	16	CASALRQGALVGGYTF
TRBV18	TRBJ1-5	15	CASSPGDRDWQPQHF
TRBV7-2	TRBJ2-7	15	CASSLVGDPLDEQYF
TRBV28	TRBJ2-7	12	CASSTPSYEQYF
TRBV7-8	TRBJ1-2	16	CASSQTGGLAFDGYTF
TRBV29-1	TRBJ2-7	14	CSVGGTSSSYEQYF
TRBV13	TRBJ2-7	19	CASSLPPLDQGANRYEQYF
TRBV6-5	TRBJ1-2	15	CASSYPQTGGDGYTF
TRBV27	TRBJ1-1	17	CASSLLPGQGSLTEAFF
TRBV24-1	TRBJ1-5	14	CATSDSRDIQPQHF
TRBV5-1	TRBJ2-5	14	CASSLVTQQETQYF
TRBV29-1	TRBJ2-2	12	CSVGTGAGELFF
TRBV4-2	TRBJ1-5	14	CASSQAGGNQPQHF
TRBV30	TRBJ1-5	12	CAWNRVNQPQHF
TRBV7-8	TRBJ2-7	14	CASSSVDRDYEQYF
TRBV6-1	TRBJ1-2	14	CASSEGQGSYGYTF
TRBV20-1	TRBJ2-7	13	CSARLAPTYEQYF
TRBV24-1	TRBJ2-7	13	CATSSRAAFKQYF
TRBV29-1	TRBJ2-7	15	CSVEVPGPGAYEQYF
TRBV15	TRBJ1-3	14	CATSPQAAGNTIYF
TRBV24-1	TRBJ2-3	14	CATRGDPWADTQYF
TRBV27	TRBJ2-7	13	CASSLIQGYEQYF